The next 20 T cell receptor beta chains were all read from a single sample in a study of OX40 agonist ivuxolimab in advanced cancers. The table came from immunoSEQ multiplex PCR; TCRdb's copy has only in-frame clones and leaves some out. The table has fewer than 90,000 clones, roughly 89% seen once; the top ten hold roughly 0.2%. The material sequenced was CD4+ or CD8+ T cells sorted from blood, taken in a trial of the OX40 agonist ivuxolimab. The source of these receptors is an adult with an advanced solid tumor such as melanoma, head and neck, liver or kidney cancer.

The chain couples TRBV5-4 to TRBJ1-3; no clear D. The germline CDR1 and CDR2 sequences are SGHNT and YYREEE (reference sequence). Trimming stripped 6 bases from V and 0 bases from J, with 10 bases between. The length of the CDR3 is 14 residues. The CDR3 protein is CASKEQISGNTIYF. The DNA of the CDR3 is TGTGCCAGCAAGGAGCAGATCTCTGGAAACACCATATATTTT.

This clone has a single count. The chain carries TRBV18 and TRBJ2-7; 10 bases align to TRBD2. Per germline, CDR1 KGHSH and CDR2 LQKENI. V dropped 5 bases and J dropped 3; count of bases not matched to a gene: 10. The CDR3 is made up of 16 amino acids. The CDR3 spells CASSSWGTSGNYEQYF. CDR3 sequence (DNA): TGTGCCAGCTCATCATGGGGTACTAGCGGGAACTACGAGCAGTACTTC.

The chain employs TRBV5-1 and TRBJ2-3; D is perhaps TRBD2 (5 bases). The germline V gene has CDR1 SGHRS and CDR2 YFSETQ. The CDR3 covers 13 residues. Trimming cost V 1 base and J 4 bases, with 7 bases left between them. CDR3 region: CASSLPGSDTQYF. The CDR3 DNA is TGCGCCAGCAGCTTGCCGGGGTCAGATACGCAGTATTTT.

The gene calls are TRBV29-1 and TRBJ1-2, with a weak D call TRBD1 (6 bases). The CDR3 consists of 14 residues. CDR1 SQVTM and CDR2 ANQGSEA come from the germline V gene. V was shortened by 5 bases and J by 8 bases, with 21 bases between the two germline ends. The CDR3 region has the DNA TGCAGCGTTCTCCCAAACAGGGCAGTGGGAGGCTACACCTTC. This encodes CSVLPNRAVGGYTF.

This sequence joins TRBV7-5 and TRBJ2-5; the tabulated D call, TRBD2, remains unverified against the DNA. TRBV7-5 is a pseudogene segment. The CDR3 loop spans 16 amino acids. In DNA, the CDR3 is TGTGCCAGAAGCCCGGTGGCGGGAGTCTTCCAAGAGACCCAGTACTTC. Translation gives CARSPVAGVFQETQYF.

The chain is built from TRBV5-8 and TRBJ2-7; D is unresolved. Trimming removed 5 bases from V and 2 bases from J, with 5 bases in between. In germline, CDR1 is SGHTS, CDR2 YDEGEE. The CDR3 is 11 amino acids. The CDR3 coding sequence is TGTGCCAGCAGTAGGACCTACGAGCAGTACGTC. It is translated as CASSRTYEQYV.

The chain recombines TRBV6-5 with TRBJ1-2; maybe TRBD1 (6 bases). The CDR3 is 14 amino acids. Germline lookup yields CDR1 MNHEY and CDR2 SVGAGI. Between the trimmed V and J ends, which lost 5 bases and 8 bases, there was a span of 18 bases. CDR3 nucleotides: TGTGCCAGCAGTCCGGAACAGGGTTTGAGAGGCTACACCTTC. This codes for CASSPEQGLRGYTF.

The gene calls are TRBV9 and TRBJ2-2, with 8 bases aligning to TRBD1. The junction had 10 bases not matched to a gene; V was cut back by 3 bases and J by 6 bases. Germline loops: CDR1 SGDLS, CDR2 YYNGEE. CDR3 length equals 16 residues. CDR3 DNA: TGTGCCAGCAGCGAGCGGACAGGGAGGTACCCCGGGGAGCTGTTTTTT. Amino acids: CASSERTGRYPGELFF. Combining the CDR3 with reference TRBV9 and TRBJ2-2 gives the whole variable domain DSGVTQTPKHLITATGQRVTLRCSPRSGDLSVYWYQQSLDQGLQFLIQYYNGEERAKGNILERFSAQQFPDLHSELNLSSLELGDSALYFCASSERTGRYPGELFFGEGSRLTVL.

V gene TRBV5-1 combines with J gene TRBJ1-5; D is ambiguous. Germline V gene lookup returns CDR1 SGHRS and CDR2 YFSETQ. V was shortened by 5 bases and J by 0 bases, with 12 bases between the two germline ends. The CDR3 sequence is 15 residues long. The CDR3 nucleotides read TGCGCCAGCAGTACGGACGGAAATAGCAATCAGCCCCAGCATTTT. Protein: CASSTDGNSNQPQHF.

This clone was recorded once. The rearrangement uses TRBV18 and TRBJ2-5; D could derive from TRBD1 or TRBD2 (5 bases each). Germline V gene sequence: CDR1 KGHSH, CDR2 LQKENI. Trimming took 3 bases from V and 3 from J, leaving 14 bases between them. CDR3 size: 15 residues. The CDR3 DNA sequence: TGTGCCAGCTCACCGGGGACGGATAATAAAGAGACCCAGTACTTC. Amino acid sequence: CASSPGTDNKETQYF.

The V call is TRBV19, the J call TRBJ1-5; maybe TRBD1 (5 bases). V lost 9 bases, J lost 3 bases, and 9 bases lay in between. From germline, CDR1 is LNHDA and CDR2 SQIVND (reference sequence). The CDR3 totals 12 residues. CDR3 coding DNA: TGTGCCAGCTCAGGGTACAATCAGCCCCAGCATTTT. Protein sequence: CASSGYNQPQHF. Full variable domain (rest looked up from reference TRBV19 and TRBJ1-5): DGGITQSPKYLFRKEGQNVTLSCEQNLNHDAMYWYRQDPGQGLRLIYYSQIVNDFQKGDIAEGYSVSREKKESFPLTVTSAQKNPTAFYLCASSGYNQPQHFGDGTRLSIL.

The rearrangement links TRBV18 to TRBJ2-1; D is unclear. The V gene lost 4 bases and the J gene lost 0 bases, with 7 bases spanning the gap. The CDR3 length is 14 residues. Looked up from germline, CDR1 is KGHSH and CDR2 is LQKENI. Here the CDR3 reads CASSRLSSYNEQFF. The CDR3 coding sequence is TGTGCCAGCTCACGCCTAAGCTCCTACAATGAGCAGTTCTTC.

V is TRBV5-1 and J is TRBJ1-2, with 8 bases identical to TRBD1. The CDR3 extends over 14 amino acids. The germline V gene encodes CDR1 SGHRS and CDR2 YFSETQ. V was clipped by 4 bases and J by 8 bases; unmatched bases: 10. CDR3 coding DNA: TGCGCCAGCAGCGACTCCCCAGGACAGGGAGGCTACACCTTC. Amino acid sequence: CASSDSPGQGGYTF.

V gene TRBV27 combines with J gene TRBJ2-1, with D possibly TRBD2 on 5 matching bases. The germline V gene has CDR1 MNHEY and CDR2 SMNVEV (reference sequence). The CDR3 contains 15 residues. V shed 4 bases and J shed 2 bases, with 12 bases lying between them. This CDR3 is CASSYEGPTYNEQFF. Here the CDR3 DNA reads TGTGCCAGCAGTTACGAGGGTCCGACCTACAATGAGCAGTTCTTC.

This chain connects TRBV11-3 to TRBJ2-3; tentative D call: TRBD1 (6 bases). Per germline, CDR1 SGHNT and CDR2 YENEEA. V was trimmed by 3 bases and J by 0 bases, leaving 19 bases between them. The CDR3 length is 18 residues. Here the CDR3 reads CASSLGAAAFTSTDTQYF. As DNA, the CDR3 is TGTGCCAGCAGCTTGGGGGCGGCAGCTTTTACTAGCACAGATACGCAGTATTTT. The complete variable domain, with remaining parts taken from reference TRBV11-3 and TRBJ2-3, reads EAGVVQSPRYKIIEKKQPVAFWCNPISGHNTLYWYLQNLGQGPELLIRYENEEAVDDSQLPKDRFSAERLKGVDSTLKIQPAELGDSAVYLCASSLGAAAFTSTDTQYFGPGTRLTVL.

This rearrangement joins TRBV27 to TRBJ1-5; 7 bases are shared with TRBD1. From germline, CDR1 is MNHEY and CDR2 SMNVEV (reference sequence). J gave up 6 bases and V 4 bases, and 9 bases lay outside the gene matches. The CDR3 runs to 15 residues. The CDR3: CASSSSDRPSQPQHF. CDR3 in DNA: TGTGCCAGCAGTTCGTCGGACAGGCCAAGTCAGCCCCAGCATTTT.

This chain links TRBV18 with TRBJ1-1; no clear D. Per germline, CDR1 KGHSH and CDR2 LQKENI. The CDR3 covers 13 residues. V lost 3 bases, J lost 0 bases, and 5 bases lay in between. This CDR3 reads CASSPSMNTEAFF. The CDR3 bases are TGTGCCAGCTCACCGTCCATGAACACTGAAGCTTTCTTT.

V is TRBV5-1 and J is TRBJ1-1; TRBD1 aligns across 10 bases. From germline, CDR1 is SGHRS and CDR2 YFSETQ. V lost 5 bases, J lost 5 bases, and 6 bases stayed unmatched. This CDR3 comprises 14 residues. The CDR3 loop reads CASRPRTGGTEAFF. The CDR3 bases are TGCGCCAGCAGACCGCGGACAGGGGGTACTGAAGCTTTCTTT.

This rearrangement joins TRBV27 to TRBJ2-1; the D is unclear. V was shortened by 10 bases and J by 3 bases, with 19 bases between the two germline ends. CDR1 MNHEY and CDR2 SMNVEV come from the germline V gene (reference sequence). The CDR3 covers 15 residues. The CDR3 loop is CATRPPPQIYNEQFF. As DNA, the CDR3 is TGTGCCACGAGGCCCCCCCCGCAGATCTACAATGAGCAGTTCTTC.

The chain employs TRBV9 and TRBJ2-1; 10 positions match TRBD2. This CDR3 has 15 amino acids. The germline gives CDR1 SGDLS, CDR2 YYNGEE. With V trimmed by 3 bases and J by 4 bases, 4 bases remained unmatched. CDR3 sequence: CASSAGLASYNEQFF. The CDR3 DNA is TGTGCCAGCAGCGCGGGACTAGCGTCGTACAATGAGCAGTTCTTC.